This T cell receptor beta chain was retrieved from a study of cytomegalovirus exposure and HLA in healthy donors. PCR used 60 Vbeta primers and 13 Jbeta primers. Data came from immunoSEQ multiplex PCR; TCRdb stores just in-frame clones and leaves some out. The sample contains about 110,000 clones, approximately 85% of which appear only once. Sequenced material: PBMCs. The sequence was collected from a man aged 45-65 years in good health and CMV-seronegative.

The CDR3 DNA is TGTGCCAGCAGGGCGACGGTCGGGACTTCCTACGAGCAGTACTTC. Protein product: CASRATVGTSYEQYF. V gene TRBV6-8 combines with J gene TRBJ2-7; TRBD2 might be the D (6 bases). V gave up 6 bases and J gave up 1 base, with 16 bases separating them. CDR3 length: 15 amino acids. Looked up from germline, CDR1 is MNHGY and CDR2 is SAAAGT.